These T cell receptor beta chains were read from a single sample in a study of shared clonotypes between healthy human individuals. TCRdb's copy holds only in-frame clones and misses some; the assay was immunoSEQ multiplex PCR. Of hundreds of thousands of clones listed, around 72% are singletons. The sample consisted of memory CD4+ T cells sorted from blood. These receptor sequences come from a woman younger than 45 in good health. The CDR3 runs from the conserved cysteine through the conserved F or W. The D gene is left open where the match is weak. Clone sizes are given selectively: once, few, many, or a class where the clone is expanded.

clone_size d_call j_call cdr3_length v_call cdr3_aa cdr3_nt
- TRBD1 TRBJ1-1 12 TRBV6-5 CASSSLTGKAFF TGTGCCAGCAGCTCCTTGACAGGGAAAGCTTTCTTT
- - TRBJ2-7 15 TRBV5-4 CASSSTGSGPYEQYF TGTGCCAGCAGCTCCACAGGGTCGGGCCCCTACGAGCAGTACTTC
- TRBD1 TRBJ2-6 18 TRBV4-1 CASSQPRDRDSGANVLTF TGCGCCAGCAGCCAACCCCGGGACAGGGACTCTGGGGCCAACGTCCTGACTTTC
- TRBD1 TRBJ1-3 15 TRBV29-1 CSVRENRGTGNTIYF TGCAGCGTCCGGGAAAACAGGGGGACTGGAAACACCATATATTTT
many TRBD2 TRBJ2-7 13 TRBV30 CAWRREVFDEQYF TGTGCCTGGAGGCGGGAGGTGTTCGACGAGCAGTACTTC
few TRBD1 TRBJ2-3 16 TRBV4-2 CASSREAGTGFGTQYF TGTGCCAGCAGCCGAGAGGCCGGGACAGGCTTTGGTACGCAGTATTTT
once TRBD1 TRBJ1-2 15 TRBV19 CASTSPGTGNYGYTF TGTGCCAGTACCTCACCGGGGACAGGGAACTATGGCTACACCTTC
few - TRBJ1-3 13 TRBV27 CASSPTGGNTIYF TGTGCCAGCAGTCCAACGGGGGGAAACACCATATATTTT
once - TRBJ1-1 14 TRBV28 CATRNNNMNTEAFF TGTGCCACAAGAAATAATAACATGAACACTGAAGCTTTCTTT
- - TRBJ2-3 13 TRBV7-9 CASSLALPPTQYF TGTGCCAGCAGCTTAGCGTTACCCCCTACGCAGTATTTT
- TRBD1 TRBJ2-1 14 TRBV27 CASRTGTAEREQFF TGTGCCAGCAGAACCGGGACAGCTGAACGGGAGCAGTTCTTC
- - TRBJ1-1 13 TRBV30 CAWRTQGSTEAFF TGTGCCTGGAGGACACAGGGATCCACTGAAGCTTTCTTT
- - TRBJ2-7 14 TRBV7-8 CASSQHRDISEQYF TGTGCCAGCAGCCAGCACCGGGACATATCCGAGCAGTACTTC
- - TRBJ2-1 13 TRBV7-2 CASSPTLAREQFF TGTGCCAGCAGCCCTACACTAGCAAGGGAGCAGTTCTTC
once - TRBJ1-5 15 TRBV10-2 CASSEPTSWSQPQHF TGCGCCAGCAGTGAGCCGACATCCTGGAGTCAGCCCCAGCATTTT
once - TRBJ2-6 13 TRBV28 CASSPTGINVLTF TGTGCCAGCAGTCCAACAGGGATCAACGTCCTGACTTTC
- - TRBJ1-3 15 TRBV5-1 CASSLDSFSGNTIYF TGCGCCAGCAGCCTTGACAGCTTCTCTGGAAACACCATATATTTT
- TRBD2 TRBJ2-7 14 TRBV19 CASSIKREGYEQYF TGTGCCAGTAGTATCAAGCGGGAGGGCTACGAGCAGTACTTC
- - TRBJ1-4 17 TRBV4-1 CASSQDQRGATNEKLFF TGCGCCAGCAGCCAAGACCAGAGGGGCGCAACTAATGAAAAACTGTTTTTT
- TRBD2 TRBJ2-5 14 TRBV29-1 CSVSRTGGRETQYF TGCAGCGTTTCCCGGACGGGAGGTCGAGAGACCCAGTACTTC
- - TRBJ1-2 13 TRBV5-1 CASSPGSSGGYTF TGCGCCAGCAGCCCCGGAAGCTCCGGAGGCTACACCTTC
once - TRBJ2-3 15 TRBV25-1 CASSESNRLLDTQYF TGTGCCAGCAGTGAATCGAACAGGCTTCTGGATACGCAGTATTTT
once - TRBJ2-4 15 TRBV7-2 CASSSRQVPINIQYF TGTGCCAGCAGCTCGAGACAGGTACCCATCAACATTCAGTACTTC
- - TRBJ2-7 14 TRBV6-6 CASSDTGLTYEQYF TGTGCCAGCAGTGACACAGGGCTTACCTACGAGCAGTACTTC
few - TRBJ1-1 14 TRBV28 CASSLAGARTEAFF TGTGCCAGCAGTCTGGCGGGGGCGCGTACTGAAGCTTTCTTT
- - TRBJ2-5 15 TRBV7-2 CASSPIGVGLGTQYF TGTGCCAGCAGCCCTATTGGAGTGGGGCTCGGGACCCAGTACTTC
- - TRBJ2-3 14 TRBV18 CASSPFSSVDTQYF TGTGCCAGCTCACCATTCAGCAGTGTCGATACGCAGTATTTT
- - TRBJ1-4 14 TRBV18 CASSPPTPREKLFF TGTGCCAGCTCACCACCAACGCCCAGGGAAAAACTGTTTTTT
- TRBD2 TRBJ2-7 14 TRBV6-1 CASSQTSVSYEQYF TGTGCCAGCAGCCAGACTAGCGTCTCCTACGAGCAGTACTTC
- TRBD2 TRBJ2-7 14 TRBV7-2 CASSLSGSRREQYF TGTGCCAGCAGCCTTAGCGGGAGTCGCCGGGAGCAGTACTTC
- - TRBJ1-5 15 TRBV11-2 CASSLAGYSNQPQHF TGTGCCAGCAGCTTAGCGGGTTATAGCAATCAGCCCCAGCATTTT
once TRBD1 TRBJ1-1 11 TRBV29-1 CSVDNRGEAFF TGCAGCGTGGACAACAGGGGTGAAGCTTTCTTT
- - TRBJ2-1 14 TRBV5-1 CASSLMGLTNEQFF TGCGCCAGCAGCTTGATGGGACTGACCAATGAGCAGTTCTTC
- - TRBJ2-3 17 TRBV28 CASSSRDRAPPTDTQYF TGTGCCAGCAGTTCTAGGGACCGAGCCCCTCCCACAGATACGCAGTATTTT
- - TRBJ2-2 13 TRBV25-1 CASSVGPVGELFF TGTGCCAGCAGTGTAGGGCCGGTCGGGGAGCTGTTTTTT
- TRBD1 TRBJ1-1 15 TRBV5-8 CASSSGTGGYTEAFF TGTGCCAGCAGCTCCGGGACAGGGGGCTACACTGAAGCTTTCTTT
- - TRBJ2-6 16 TRBV5-1 CASSPQVSSGANVLTF TGCGCCAGCAGCCCGCAGGTCAGCTCTGGGGCCAACGTCCTGACTTTC
- - TRBJ1-4 14 TRBV27 CASSFLGTSEKLFF TGTGCCAGCAGTTTTTTGGGAACGAGTGAAAAACTGTTTTTT
- - TRBJ2-3 17 TRBV1 CTSSQVRREGTADTQYF TGCACCAGCAGCCAAGTCCGGCGTGAGGGGACGGCAGATACGCAGTATTTT
- TRBD2 TRBJ2-5 16 TRBV6-5 CASSYGLAGVGETQYF TGTGCCAGCAGTTACGGACTAGCGGGAGTGGGAGAGACCCAGTACTTC
- TRBD2 TRBJ2-1 15 TRBV6-4 CASRYLAGGRNEQFF TGTGCCAGCAGGTACCTAGCGGGAGGGCGGAATGAGCAGTTCTTC
- TRBD1 TRBJ2-7 14 TRBV6-1 CASLLDRAGYEQYF TGTGCCAGCCTTTTGGACAGGGCGGGCTACGAGCAGTACTTC
- TRBD2 TRBJ2-3 16 TRBV7-9 CASSLGLAGDVDTQYF TGTGCCAGCAGCCTAGGACTAGCGGGAGATGTAGATACGCAGTATTTT
many - TRBJ2-1 14 TRBV2 CASSRTASYNEQFF TGTGCCAGCAGCCGGACAGCCTCCTACAATGAGCAGTTCTTC
- - TRBJ1-2 16 TRBV28 CASSSNLRLTGYGYTF TGTGCCAGCAGTTCGAACCTCCGATTGACTGGTTATGGCTACACCTTC
- - TRBJ2-1 14 TRBV7-9 CASSEGTFTNEQFF TGTGCCAGCAGCGAGGGGACTTTCACCAATGAGCAGTTCTTC
once - TRBJ2-2 16 TRBV11-2 CASSAQGGHSTGELFF TGTGCCAGCAGCGCCCAAGGGGGGCATAGCACCGGGGAGCTGTTTTTT
- - TRBJ2-7 13 TRBV14 CASSHGNSYEQYF TGTGCCAGCAGCCATGGGAACTCCTACGAGCAGTACTTC
- - TRBJ1-3 13 TRBV7-6 CASSLRRGNTIYF TGTGCCAGCAGCCTCAGACGAGGAAACACCATATATTTT
- - TRBJ2-7 12 TRBV5-4 CASSWDLNEQYF TGTGCCAGCAGCTGGGACCTAAACGAGCAGTACTTC
- TRBD2 TRBJ2-2 17 TRBV27 CASSLTTSGRITGELFF TGTGCCAGCAGTTTGACCACTAGCGGGAGGATCACCGGGGAGCTGTTTTTT
few TRBD1 TRBJ1-3 15 TRBV4-1 CASSLRTGGGNTIYF TGCGCCAGCAGCCTGCGGACAGGGGGTGGAAACACCATATATTTT
- - TRBJ2-3 14 TRBV5-1 CASSPGTGRDTQYF TGCGCCAGCAGCCCAGGGACGGGCAGAGATACGCAGTATTTT
many - TRBJ2-7 13 TRBV5-1 CASSLGYTYEQYF TGCGCCAGCAGCTTGGGGTATACCTACGAGCAGTACTTC